This T cell receptor (beta chain) was recovered during a study of T cell responses to AZD1222 COVID-19 vaccine. Study findings and constraints: Spike-wide coverage was observed for vaccine-associated CD4 TCRs, with dominant responses at 160-218 and 743-854. Sampled repertoires all dated from after the peak T cell response. In a largely white British group with more females than males, clonal diversity was possibly underestimated. Targeting of unmutated variant regions was reportedly seen in nearly half of spike-specific TCRs.

The CDR3 loop spans 13 amino acids. Between the trimmed V and J ends, which lost 6 bases and 7 bases, there was a span of 13 bases. As regards this clone: Its specificity is not known.

The method was immunoSEQ multiplex PCR; TCRdb's version includes in-frame clones alone and lacks a portion of them. Seen here are 83,000 or so clones, more than 70% observed once, and the top ten hold roughly 8.7%. The V gene is TRBV12-3 or TRBV12-4, the J gene TRBJ2-4; the D gene is possibly TRBD2 (6 bases). The source is an adult in good health. Sample: peripheral blood, taken on day 0 of AZD1222 vaccination. The CDR3 is CASSPEGGNIQYF. CDR3 nucleotide sequence: TGTGCCAGCAGCCCGGAGGGCGGTAACATTCAGTACTTC.